This T cell receptor (beta chain) was recovered during a study of tumor-infiltrating lymphocytes in oesophageal squamous cell carcinoma. TCRdb ran MiXCR on the PCR reads and lists one entry per CDR3 protein. The sample holds 15,000 to 20,000 distinct CDR3 sequences, 40% to 45% seen once. The CDR3 runs to 11 residues. Germline V gene lookup returns CDR1 DFQATT and CDR2 SNEGSKA (reference sequence). The chain has TRBV20-1 and TRBJ2-5, with D tentatively TRBD1 (6 bases). Gene TRBJ2-1 matches the end of the DNA better, so the J call may be wrong. What was sequenced was normal esophageal tissue next to the tumor. The receptor's source is a female donor with esophageal squamous cell carcinoma. As DNA, the CDR3 is TGCAGTGCTTACAGGGCCGATGAGCAGTTCTTC. Translated, it gives CSAYRADEQFF.